These T cell receptor beta chains were read from a single sample in a study of blood T cell repertoires in COVID-19. Libraries were prepared by immunoSEQ multiplex PCR; TCRdb keeps only in-frame clonotypes and omits some of them. The table shows fewer than 300,000 clones, with about nine tenths occurring only once. Sequencing input: peripheral blood. Receptors originate from a woman between 25 and 40 years old with COVID-19, enrolled during active disease. CDR3s include the opening cysteine and the closing phenylalanine or tryptophan. The D gene is left open where the match is weak. Expanded clones are given a class, and other clones once, few, many or no size at all.

TRBV27	NA	TRBJ2-7	NA	CASRYEGQGSWLAGNYEQYF	TGTGCCAGCAGGTACGAAGGACAGGGGTCGTGGCTAGCGGGAAACTACGAGCAGTACTTC
TRBV5-1	TRBD1	TRBJ2-4	NA	CASSLGVQGFGDIQYF	TGCGCCAGCAGCTTGGGGGTACAGGGGTTTGGAGACATTCAGTACTTC
TRBV6-6	TRBD2	TRBJ2-7	few	CASSYGLAGPSEYF	TGTGCCAGCAGTTACGGCCTAGCGGGCCCCTCCGAGTACTTC
TRBV7-2	TRBD1	TRBJ1-2	once	CASSSRDRGGYTF	TGTGCCAGCAGTTCACGGGACAGGGGTGGCTACACCTTC
TRBV7-2	TRBD1	TRBJ1-4	NA	CASSLGSGSTGAGGKLFF	TGTGCCAGCAGCTTAGGGTCGGGATCTACAGGGGCAGGGGGAAAACTGTTTTTT
TRBV6-2/TRBV6-3	TRBD1	TRBJ2-7	NA	CASSKTGGLPEQYF	TGTGCCAGCAGTAAGACAGGGGGCTTGCCCGAGCAGTACTTC
TRBV3-1/TRBV3-2	TRBD1	TRBJ1-1	NA	CASSRPGTVNTEAFF	TGTGCCAGCAGCCGTCCCGGGACAGTGAACACTGAAGCTTTCTTT
TRBV4-1	NA	TRBJ1-5	NA	CASSQESTNQPQHF	TGCGCCAGCAGCCAAGAGAGCACCAATCAGCCCCAGCATTTT
TRBV7-9	TRBD1	TRBJ2-3	NA	CASSFGDSISTDTQYF	TGTGCCAGCAGCTTTGGGGACAGTATTAGCACAGATACGCAGTATTTT
TRBV13	NA	TRBJ2-3	NA	CASSHRDSASTDTQYF	TGTGCCAGCAGCCATCGGGACTCAGCTAGCACAGATACGCAGTATTTT
TRBV4-1	NA	TRBJ1-4	NA	CASSQDTVREGLNEKLFF	TGCGCCAGCAGCCAAGATACGGTCAGAGAGGGCCTTAATGAAAAACTGTTTTTT
TRBV19	NA	TRBJ2-1	NA	CASSIDRQAGYNEQFF	TGTGCCAGTAGTATAGATCGGCAGGCAGGATACAATGAGCAGTTCTTC
TRBV2	TRBD1	TRBJ1-2	NA	CASSERDSVGDYGYTF	TGTGCCAGCAGTGAGCGGGACAGTGTTGGGGACTATGGCTACACCTTC
TRBV5-1	NA	TRBJ2-5	NA	CASSLVPRGADGTQYF	TGCGCCAGCAGCTTGGTGCCCCGGGGGGCGGATGGGACCCAGTACTTC
TRBV30	NA	TRBJ1-1	NA	CAWSDGRNTEAFF	TGTGCCTGGAGTGATGGGAGAAACACTGAAGCTTTCTTT
TRBV19	NA	TRBJ1-3	NA	CASRVGTARNTIYF	TGTGCCAGTAGGGTGGGGACTGCCCGGAACACCATATATTTT
TRBV9	NA	TRBJ1-2	NA	CASSVDDTLNYGYTF	TGTGCCAGCAGCGTAGATGACACGCTCAACTATGGCTACACCTTC
TRBV27	TRBD1	TRBJ2-5	NA	CASSLTGKETQYF	TGTGCCAGCAGTTTGACAGGGAAAGAGACCCAGTACTTC
TRBV12-3/TRBV12-4	NA	TRBJ2-5	NA	CASSLGSQETQYF	TGTGCCAGCAGTTTGGGCAGTCAAGAGACCCAGTACTTC
TRBV7-9	TRBD1	TRBJ1-6	NA	CASSLTGGSPLHF	TGTGCCAGCAGCTTAACAGGGGGCTCACCCCTCCACTTT
TRBV29-1	TRBD1	TRBJ1-2	NA	CSARTGADGYTF	TGCAGCGCCCGAACAGGGGCGGATGGCTACACCTTC
TRBV28	TRBD1	TRBJ1-2	NA	CASSPPTGWGSGYTF	TGTGCCAGCAGTCCTCCGACAGGGTGGGGAAGTGGCTACACCTTC
TRBV30	TRBD2	TRBJ2-1	NA	CAWSVQGGRPYNEQFF	TGTGCCTGGAGTGTACAGGGCGGGAGGCCCTACAATGAGCAGTTCTTC
TRBV11-2	NA	TRBJ1-1	NA	CASSLDRSVEAFF	TGTGCCAGCAGCTTAGATCGGTCGGTCGAAGCTTTCTTT
TRBV28	TRBD2	TRBJ2-1	NA	CASSLGTSGNNEQFF	TGTGCCAGCAGTCTAGGGACTAGCGGGAACAATGAGCAGTTCTTC
TRBV27	TRBD1	TRBJ1-2	NA	CASSPGWQGDGYTF	TGTGCCAGCAGTCCAGGGTGGCAGGGGGATGGCTACACCTTC
TRBV5-1	NA	TRBJ1-4	NA	CASSLEGSGGEKLFF	TGCGCCAGCAGCTTGGAGGGATCCGGGGGTGAAAAACTGTTTTTT
TRBV2	TRBD1	TRBJ1-6	NA	CASRTGQGGWNSPLHF	TGTGCCAGCAGGACTGGACAGGGGGGCTGGAATTCACCCCTCCACTTT
TRBV7-9	NA	TRBJ2-7	NA	CASSSGGSSTHEQYF	TGTGCCAGCAGCTCAGGTGGGAGTTCTACTCACGAGCAGTACTTC
TRBV19	NA	TRBJ1-2	NA	CASSISQGPNYGYTF	TGTGCCAGTAGTATTTCCCAGGGCCCTAACTATGGCTACACCTTC
TRBV5-1	TRBD1	TRBJ1-1	NA	CASSLGQGAEAFF	TGCGCCAGCAGCCTGGGACAGGGGGCTGAAGCTTTCTTT
TRBV5-1	TRBD2	TRBJ2-7	NA	CASSEGLAGGYEQYF	TGCGCCAGCAGCGAGGGACTAGCGGGAGGGTACGAGCAGTACTTC
TRBV27	NA	TRBJ2-7	once	CASSFQGGHEQYF	TGTGCCAGCAGTTTTCAGGGAGGACACGAGCAGTACTTC
TRBV5-1	NA	TRBJ2-1	NA	CASSLRQARDNEQFF	TGCGCCAGCAGCTTACGGCAGGCGAGGGACAATGAGCAGTTCTTC
TRBV5-4	TRBD2	TRBJ2-4	NA	CASSLAGVVAKNIQYF	TGTGCCAGCAGCTTAGCGGGAGTTGTGGCCAAAAACATTCAGTACTTC
TRBV2	NA	TRBJ1-5	NA	CASSEDGRLEPQHF	TGTGCCAGCAGTGAAGATGGCCGCCTAGAGCCCCAGCATTTT
TRBV30	NA	TRBJ1-5	few	CAWSTASSNQPQHF	TGTGCCTGGAGTACTGCTAGTAGCAATCAGCCCCAGCATTTT
TRBV25-1	TRBD1	TRBJ1-3	NA	CASSIDRGTSIYF	TGTGCCAGCAGTATCGACAGGGGGACGTCCATATATTTT
TRBV4-1	TRBD1	TRBJ1-1	NA	CASSQVRTGNTEAFF	TGCGCCAGCAGCCAAGTCCGGACAGGGAACACTGAAGCTTTCTTT
TRBV19	TRBD1	TRBJ1-2	NA	CASSIGQGNYGYTF	TGTGCCAGTAGTATCGGACAGGGTAACTATGGCTACACCTTC
TRBV10-3	NA	TRBJ2-7	NA	CAISAQREQYF	TGTGCCATCAGTGCGCAGAGGGAGCAGTACTTC
TRBV7-8	NA	TRBJ1-1	NA	CASSLGGMNTEAFF	TGTGCCAGCAGCCTGGGGGGAATGAACACTGAAGCTTTCTTT
TRBV6-6	NA	TRBJ1-2	NA	CASSHGAIYGYTF	TGTGCCAGCAGCCACGGAGCAATCTATGGCTACACCTTC
TRBV15	TRBD2	TRBJ2-1	NA	CATSSGLAGGNEQFF	TGTGCCACCAGCAGCGGACTAGCGGGAGGCAATGAGCAGTTCTTC
TRBV27	NA	TRBJ1-5	NA	CASSSTGPSATSNQPQHF	TGTGCCAGCAGTTCGACAGGACCCAGCGCTACTAGCAATCAGCCCCAGCATTTT
TRBV7-8	NA	TRBJ1-5	NA	CASSLWKGDNQPQHF	TGTGCCAGCAGCTTGTGGAAAGGGGACAATCAGCCCCAGCATTTT
TRBV6-5	NA	TRBJ1-5	NA	CASSRDLANQPQHF	TGTGCCAGCAGCCGCGATCTTGCAAATCAGCCCCAGCATTTT
TRBV7-2	NA	TRBJ2-2	few	CASSLGRGLANTGELFF	TGTGCCAGCAGCTTAGGACGAGGGCTAGCGAACACCGGGGAGCTGTTTTTT
TRBV19	NA	TRBJ1-4	NA	CASSMNQGEKLFF	TGTGCCAGTAGTATGAATCAGGGGGAAAAACTGTTTTTT
TRBV7-9	TRBD2	TRBJ2-5	NA	CASSLGRGRETQYF	TGTGCCAGCAGCTTAGGGCGCGGGAGGGAGACCCAGTACTTC
TRBV18	NA	TRBJ1-1	NA	CASSPSGFRYTEAFF	TGTGCCAGCTCACCATCGGGTTTCCGTTACACTGAAGCTTTCTTT
TRBV7-9	TRBD2	TRBJ2-3	NA	CASSLGPSGSADTQYF	TGTGCCAGCAGCTTAGGGCCTAGCGGGAGTGCAGATACGCAGTATTTT
TRBV3-1/TRBV3-2	TRBD2	TRBJ2-7	NA	CASSARSGSDYEQYF	TGTGCCAGCAGCGCCCGTAGCGGGAGTGACTACGAGCAGTACTTC